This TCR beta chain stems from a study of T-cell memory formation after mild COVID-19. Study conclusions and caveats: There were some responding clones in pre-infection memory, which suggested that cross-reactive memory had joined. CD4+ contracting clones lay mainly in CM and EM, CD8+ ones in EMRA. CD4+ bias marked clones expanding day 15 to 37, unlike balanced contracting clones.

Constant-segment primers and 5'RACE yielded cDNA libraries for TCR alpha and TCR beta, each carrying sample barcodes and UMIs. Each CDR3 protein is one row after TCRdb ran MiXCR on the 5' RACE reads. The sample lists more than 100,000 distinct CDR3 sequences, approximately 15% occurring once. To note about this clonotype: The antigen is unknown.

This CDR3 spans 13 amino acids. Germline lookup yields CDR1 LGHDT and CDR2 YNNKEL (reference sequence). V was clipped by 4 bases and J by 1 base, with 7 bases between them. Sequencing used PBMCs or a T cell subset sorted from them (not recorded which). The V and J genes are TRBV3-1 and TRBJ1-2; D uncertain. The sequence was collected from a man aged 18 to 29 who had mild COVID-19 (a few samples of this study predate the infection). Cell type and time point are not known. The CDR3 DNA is TGTGCCAGCAGCCTGGACCTTAACTATGGCTACACCTTC. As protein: CASSLDLNYGYTF.